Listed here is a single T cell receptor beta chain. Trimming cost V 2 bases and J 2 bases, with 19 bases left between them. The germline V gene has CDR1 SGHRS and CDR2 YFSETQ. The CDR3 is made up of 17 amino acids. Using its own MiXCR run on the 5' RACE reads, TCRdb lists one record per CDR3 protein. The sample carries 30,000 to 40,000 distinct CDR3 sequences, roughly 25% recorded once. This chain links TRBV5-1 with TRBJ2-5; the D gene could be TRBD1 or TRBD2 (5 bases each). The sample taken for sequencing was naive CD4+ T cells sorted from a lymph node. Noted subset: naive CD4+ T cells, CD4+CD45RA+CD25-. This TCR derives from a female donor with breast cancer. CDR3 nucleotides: TGCGCCAGCAGCTTCGGCACGAGGGGCGAGGGTCAAGAGACCCAGTACTTC. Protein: CASSFGTRGEGQETQYF.